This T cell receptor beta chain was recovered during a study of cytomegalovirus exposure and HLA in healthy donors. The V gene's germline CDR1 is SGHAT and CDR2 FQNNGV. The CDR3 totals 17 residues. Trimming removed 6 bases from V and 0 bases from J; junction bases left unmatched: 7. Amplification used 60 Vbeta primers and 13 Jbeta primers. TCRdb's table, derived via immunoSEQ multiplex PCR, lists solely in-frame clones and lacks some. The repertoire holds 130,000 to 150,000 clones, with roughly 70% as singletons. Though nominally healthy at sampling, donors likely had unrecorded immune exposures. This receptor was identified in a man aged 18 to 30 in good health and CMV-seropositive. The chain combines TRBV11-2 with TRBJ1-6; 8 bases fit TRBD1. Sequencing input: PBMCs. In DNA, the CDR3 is TGTGCCAGCAGACCTACAGGGGGTCCCTCCTATAATTCACCCCTCCACTTT. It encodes CASRPTGGPSYNSPLHF.